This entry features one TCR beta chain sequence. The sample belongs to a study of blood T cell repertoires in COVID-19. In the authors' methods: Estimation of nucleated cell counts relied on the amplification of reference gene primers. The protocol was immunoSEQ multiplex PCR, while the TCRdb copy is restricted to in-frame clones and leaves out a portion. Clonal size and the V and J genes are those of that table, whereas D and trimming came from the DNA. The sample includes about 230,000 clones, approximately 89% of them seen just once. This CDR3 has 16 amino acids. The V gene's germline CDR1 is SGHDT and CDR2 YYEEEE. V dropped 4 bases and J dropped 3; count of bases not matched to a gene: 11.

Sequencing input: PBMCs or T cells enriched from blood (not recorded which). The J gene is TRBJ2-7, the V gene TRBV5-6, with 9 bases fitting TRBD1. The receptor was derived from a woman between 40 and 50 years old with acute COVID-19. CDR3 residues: CASSPTGQGPSYEQYF. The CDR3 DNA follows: TGTGCCAGCAGCCCGACGGGACAGGGACCTAGCTACGAGCAGTACTTC.